The 21 T cell receptor beta chains listed next were all sequenced from one sample in a study of B cell selection in AIRE deficiency (dated by TCRdb to about 2019). For sorting, conventional CD4 T cells were defined as CD4+CD127+ cells. Receptor amplification or capture employed the immunoSEQ multiplex PCR assay. Drawn from immuneACCESS, this table holds only the in-frame rearrangements with V and J called that TCRdb kept. Clones are partly lost; checked studies trace under half to an unresolved V gene and leave the rest unexplained. Present in this sample are about 24,000 clones, roughly 96% of which were seen just once. Around 0.17% of the sample lies in the top ten. The sequenced sample was CD4+CD127+ conventional T cells sorted from PBMCs. The receptors were sampled from a human donor in good health.

V is TRBV28 and J is TRBJ1-1, with TRBD1 matching over 7 bases. The V gene's germline CDR1 is MDHEN and CDR2 SYDVKM. Unmatched junction bases numbered 12, after V lost 4 bases and J lost 7 bases. The CDR3 runs 15 residues. The CDR3 DNA sequence: TGTGCCAGCAGTTCACCCACAGGGGCGCGGGATGAAGCTTTCTTT. It translates to CASSSPTGARDEAFF.

The chain combines TRBV5-5 with TRBJ1-5; D is possibly TRBD1 (5 bases). The CDR3 is 14 amino acids. The V end was cut by 0 bases, the J end by 6 bases, with 10 bases between. Germline-derived CDR1 and CDR2 are SGHKS and YYEKEE (reference sequence). The CDR3 here is CASSLVGAGQPQHF. CDR3 nucleotides: TGTGCCAGCAGCTTGGTAGGGGCAGGTCAGCCCCAGCATTTT.

The rearrangement links TRBV7-2 to TRBJ2-7; no firm D call. Germline assignment: CDR1 SGHTA and CDR2 FQGNSA. CDR3 size: 19 residues. V was clipped by 5 bases and J by 0 bases, with 26 bases between them. The CDR3 loop reads CASSTKVGQPEWSSYEQYF. CDR3 sequence (DNA): TGTGCCAGCAGCACTAAGGTGGGCCAGCCTGAATGGAGCTCCTACGAGCAGTACTTC.

This chain's CDR3 is CASSLDWATVGETQYF. For the CDR3, the DNA is TGCGCCAGCAGCTTGGACTGGGCCACCGTTGGTGAGACCCAGTACTTC. The rearrangement uses TRBV5-1 and TRBJ2-5, with D uncertain. This CDR3 spans 16 amino acids. In germline, CDR1 is SGHRS, CDR2 YFSETQ. Deletions cut 0 bases from V and 5 bases from J, with 17 bases between.

The genes are TRBV29-1 and TRBJ1-5, with D possibly TRBD1 on 6 matching bases. The CDR3 covers 14 residues. Germline V lookup: CDR1 SQVTM, CDR2 ANQGSEA. V was shortened by 6 bases and J by 2 bases, with 14 bases between the two germline ends. CDR3 DNA sequence: TGCAGCGTGGGCTGGGGGGCTGGCAATCAGCCCCAGCATTTT. It codes for CSVGWGAGNQPQHF. The whole variable domain, filled in from reference TRBV29-1 and TRBJ1-5, reads SAVISQKPSRDICQRGTSLTIQCQVDSQVTMMFWYRQQPGQSLTLIATANQGSEATYESGFVIDKFPISRPNLTFSTLTVSNMSPEDSSIYLCSVGWGAGNQPQHFGDGTRLSIL.

This rearrangement joins TRBV19 to TRBJ2-5, with 7 bases aligning to TRBD2. V was pared by 8 bases and J by 5 bases, with 8 bases of the junction left unmatched. Germline CDR1 is LNHDA and CDR2 is SQIVND (reference sequence). This CDR3 contains 13 residues. CDR3 protein: CASGPSGVETQYF. CDR3 bases: TGTGCCAGTGGACCAAGCGGGGTTGAGACCCAGTACTTC.

The rearrangement uses TRBV27 and TRBJ2-3; maybe TRBD1 (5 bases). V was shortened by 7 bases and J by 10 bases, with 27 bases between the two germline ends. Germline lookup yields CDR1 MNHEY and CDR2 SMNVEV (reference sequence). The CDR3 runs 16 residues. DNA for the CDR3: TGTGCCAGCACCGAAGGGGTTCGGATGGGCCAAAAGGCGCAGTATTTT. Its protein is CASTEGVRMGQKAQYF.

The CDR3 region is CASSSGGSYNEQFF. In DNA form, the CDR3 reads TGTGCCAGTAGTAGCGGGGGGTCCTACAATGAGCAGTTCTTC. The V call is TRBV19, the J call TRBJ2-1; 8 nucleotides agree with TRBD2. Germline V gives CDR1 LNHDA, CDR2 SQIVND (reference sequence). The CDR3 length is 14 residues. V was pared by 4 bases and J by 1 base, with 0 bases of the junction left unmatched.

The rearrangement links TRBV5-1 to TRBJ2-7; 10 bases align to TRBD1. V dropped 0 bases and J dropped 3; count of bases not matched to a gene: 6. CDR3 length: 16 residues. Germline V CDR1 and CDR2: SGHRS, YFSETQ. The CDR3 here is CASSLVEGQGDYEQYF. The CDR3 nucleotides read TGCGCCAGCAGCTTGGTGGAAGGACAGGGGGACTACGAGCAGTACTTC.

This chain uses TRBV7-2 with TRBJ2-5; the match to TRBD1 covers 8 bases. V shed 8 bases and J 4 bases; nucleotides not matched to a gene: 6. Per the germline V gene, CDR1 is SGHTA and CDR2 is FQGNSA. This CDR3 has 13 residues. For the CDR3, the DNA is TGTGCCAGCGGACGAGGGACAGGAGAGACCCAGTACTTC. This sequence encodes CASGRGTGETQYF.

The V gene is TRBV19, the J gene TRBJ2-2; D gene ambiguous. The ends were cut back, 1 base at V and 5 bases at J, with 14 bases in the middle. CDR3 length equals 16 residues. CDR1 and CDR2 from the germline V gene are LNHDA and SQIVND (reference sequence). The CDR3 protein is CASSIGHPPRTGELFF. The CDR3, as DNA: TGTGCCAGTAGTATAGGACACCCTCCGAGGACCGGGGAGCTGTTTTTT. The variable domain in full, with the rest retrieved from reference TRBV19 and TRBJ2-2, is DGGITQSPKYLFRKEGQNVTLSCEQNLNHDAMYWYRQDPGQGLRLIYYSQIVNDFQKGDIAEGYSVSREKKESFPLTVTSAQKNPTAFYLCASSIGHPPRTGELFFGEGSRLTVL.

V gene TRBV7-7 combines with J gene TRBJ2-7; 7 bases are a match to TRBD1. From germline, CDR1 is SSHAT and CDR2 FNYEAQ (reference sequence). This CDR3 region has 16 residues. V gave up 5 bases and J gave up 7 bases; unmatched junction bases: 17. CDR3 sequence reads: CASSPLTGWASEEQYF. Written as DNA, the CDR3 is TGTGCCAGCAGCCCTCTGACAGGGTGGGCCTCGGAAGAGCAGTACTTC.

The J gene is TRBJ2-7, the V gene TRBV29-1; D might be TRBD1 (6 bases). The CDR3 consists of 12 residues. Looked up from germline, CDR1 is SQVTM and CDR2 is ANQGSEA. V lost 4 bases and J lost 1, with 8 bases in between. Here the CDR3 reads CSVATGSYEQYF. The CDR3 bases are TGCAGCGTTGCTACAGGGTCCTACGAGCAGTACTTC.

This sequence joins TRBV10-1 and TRBJ1-1; 7 bases map to TRBD1. The CDR3 consists of 13 residues. After removal of 5 bases from V and 4 bases from J, the junction contained 4 bases not matched to a gene. Per the germline V gene, CDR1 is WNHNN and CDR2 is SYGVQD (reference sequence). CDR3 sequence reads: CASSQGVVTEAFF. As DNA, the CDR3 is TGCGCCAGCAGTCAGGGGGTAGTCACTGAAGCTTTCTTT.

The chain is built from TRBV5-4 and TRBJ2-1; 7 positions agree with TRBD1. V was pared by 3 bases and J by 4 bases, with 10 bases of the junction left unmatched. The CDR3 is made up of 16 amino acids. CDR1 is SGHNT, CDR2 YYREEE, per germline (reference sequence). The CDR3, as DNA: TGTGCCAGCAGCTGGAGCGCCGGGACAGAGTACAATGAGCAGTTCTTC. Protein product: CASSWSAGTEYNEQFF.

The chain combines TRBV30 with TRBJ2-5; D not resolved. The germline gives CDR1 GTSNPN, CDR2 SVGIG (reference sequence). This CDR3 has 13 residues. The V gene lost 3 bases and the J gene lost 4 bases, with 12 bases spanning the gap. The CDR3 loop reads CAWSPHSIETQYF. In nucleotides, the CDR3 is TGTGCCTGGAGCCCGCATAGTATAGAGACCCAGTACTTC.

The CDR3 protein is CATSLGTVKKQYF. The DNA of the CDR3 is TGTGCCACCAGCCTTGGGACGGTGAAGAAGCAGTACTTC. The chain has TRBV15 and TRBJ2-7, with D tentatively TRBD1 or TRBD2 (5 bases each). CDR1 and CDR2 from the germline V gene are LNHNV and YYDKDF (reference sequence). This CDR3 region has 13 residues. V lost 5 bases and J 8 bases, leaving 16 bases between the germline ends.

The chain uses TRBV7-2 and TRBJ2-3, with unresolved D. V was cut by 4 bases and J by 2 bases, with 1 base left in between. Germline V gene sequence: CDR1 SGHTA, CDR2 FQGNSA. This CDR3 has 11 amino acids. CDR3: CASSSTDTQYF. Here the CDR3 DNA reads TGTGCCAGCAGCTCCACAGATACGCAGTATTTT. The full variable domain, completed using reference TRBV7-2 and TRBJ2-3, is GAGVSQSPSNKVTEKGKDVELRCDPISGHTALYWYRQSLGQGLEFLIYFQGNSAPDKSGLPSDRFSAERTGGSVSTLTIQRTQQEDSAVYLCASSSTDTQYFGPGTRLTVL.

This clone was seen just once. The rearrangement uses TRBV7-9 and TRBJ1-2; 9 bases align to TRBD1. The CDR3 spans 16 residues. J gave up 8 bases and V 0 bases, and 10 bases lay outside the gene matches. Looked up from germline, CDR1 is SEHNR and CDR2 is FQNEAQ (reference sequence). The CDR3 protein is CASSLADRDRVLGYTF. As DNA, the CDR3 is TGTGCCAGCAGCTTAGCGGACCGGGACAGGGTTTTAGGCTACACCTTC.

The V gene is TRBV7-8, the J gene TRBJ2-1; tentatively, D is TRBD2 (5 bases). CDR3 size: 16 residues. Trimming stripped 4 bases from V and 0 bases from J, with 13 bases between. Germline V gene data show CDR1 as SGHVS and CDR2 as FQNEAQ. CDR3 amino acids: CASSSIAPRSYNEQFF. The CDR3 DNA is TGTGCCAGCAGCTCTATAGCGCCCCGCTCCTACAATGAGCAGTTCTTC.

In this sample, this clone turned up once. The rearrangement joins TRBV19 to TRBJ1-1; D may be TRBD1 (5 bases). This CDR3 has 13 residues. Between the trimmed V and J ends, which lost 7 bases and 3 bases, there was a span of 12 bases. The V gene's germline CDR1 is LNHDA and CDR2 SQIVND (reference sequence). The CDR3 protein is CASTARDHTEAFF. CDR3 bases: TGTGCCAGTACCGCGAGGGACCACACTGAAGCTTTCTTT.